The 13 T cell receptor beta chains reported below all come from one sample, sequenced in a study of blood T cells in healthy people across ages. The authors ran a second PCR of 7 to 11 cycles using a sample-barcoded 5' primer and a J-beta primer mix. From the 5' RACE reads, TCRdb called clonotypes with MiXCR, one entry per CDR3 protein. Of some 1.5 million distinct CDR3 sequences listed, about 28% are singletons. Material: blood. These receptors all come from a woman aged 25 to 45 in good health.

The CDR3 is CASSTPLGGGAGELFF. DNA for the CDR3: TGTGCCAGCAGCACGCCTCTAGGGGGGGGAGCCGGGGAGCTGTTTTTT. V gene TRBV9 combines with J gene TRBJ2-2; a weak D match, TRBD2 (7 bases). The germline CDR1 and CDR2 sequences are SGDLS and YYNGEE. V lost 4 bases and J 6 bases, leaving 19 bases between the germline ends. There are 16 residues in the CDR3.

The J gene is TRBJ2-3, the V gene TRBV5-5, with 11 positions matching TRBD2. With 2 bases clipped from V and 5 bases from J, the junction kept 7 bases outside the gene matches. Germline loops: CDR1 SGHKS, CDR2 YYEKEE (reference sequence). This CDR3 comprises 16 residues. The CDR3 protein is CASSFSTSGRLDTQYF. Here the CDR3 DNA reads TGTGCCAGCAGCTTTAGTACTAGCGGGAGATTAGATACGCAGTATTTT.

This rearrangement joins TRBV5-6 to TRBJ2-1; possible D gene TRBD2, 5 bases. Germline lookup yields CDR1 SGHDT and CDR2 YYEEEE. The germline V and J ends were trimmed by 4 bases and 11 bases, with 13 bases remaining between them. The CDR3 contains 12 residues. CDR3 region: CASSASTTQQFF. The CDR3 nucleotides are TGTGCCAGCAGCGCATCGACTACGCAGCAGTTCTTC.

This clonotype was recorded a few times. The chain recombines TRBV9 with TRBJ2-7; maybe TRBD1 (6 bases). Germline V CDR1 and CDR2: SGDLS, YYNGEE. V was cut by 3 bases and J by 3 bases, with 13 bases left in between. The CDR3 spans 14 residues. CDR3 region: CASSALLGGYEQYF. In DNA, the CDR3 is TGTGCCAGCAGCGCCTTGCTAGGGGGCTACGAGCAGTACTTC.

This clonotype was seen only a few times. The gene calls are TRBV25-1 and TRBJ2-7; D is perhaps TRBD1 (5 bases). This CDR3 has 19 residues. Between the trimmed V and J ends, which lost 1 base and 5 bases, there was a span of 27 bases. Germline values: CDR1 MGHDK, CDR2 SYGVNS. The CDR3 nucleotides read TGTGCCAGCAGTGAATGGTCAGATCTCGGGCAGGGCCTTAGGAACGAGCAGTACTTC. As protein: CASSEWSDLGQGLRNEQYF.

With respect to this clonotype: The junction shows a germline mismatch at one end, possibly a read error. Written as DNA, the CDR3 is TGCGCCAGCAGCCAAGGGGAGAGCCACTCCTACAATGGGCAGTTCTTC. Translation gives CASSQGESHSYNGQFF. J is TRBJ2-1 and V is TRBV4-3, with a weak D call TRBD2 (5 bases). CDR1 is LGHNA and CDR2 is YSLEER in the germline V gene. The CDR3 loop spans 16 amino acids.

The chain is built from TRBV18 and TRBJ2-1, with D hard to call. Germline V gene sequence: CDR1 KGHSH, CDR2 LQKENI. V was pared by 1 base and J by 9 bases, with 13 bases between. The CDR3 spans 14 residues. The CDR3 protein is CASSPLQSKGEQFF. The CDR3 DNA is TGTGCCAGCTCACCACTTCAGTCAAAGGGTGAGCAGTTCTTC.

This clonotype has just a few counts. The genes are TRBV4-1 and TRBJ2-1, with TRBD2 identical over 9 bases. The CDR3 is made up of 17 amino acids. Germline CDR1 and CDR2: MGHRA and YSYEKL. The junction had 11 bases not matched to a gene; V was cut back by 1 base and J by 7 bases. CDR3 in DNA: TGCGCCAGCAGCCAAGGGCCCTTAGCGGGGGACGTGAATGAGCAGTTCTTC. Translated: CASSQGPLAGDVNEQFF.

This clonotype was detected only a few times. The chain joins TRBV20-1 to TRBJ2-5; TRBD2 might be the D (5 bases). With 6 bases removed from V and 4 bases from J, the gap between germline ends came to 21 bases. The CDR3 runs 15 residues. Germline loops: CDR1 DFQATT, CDR2 SNEGSKA (reference sequence). The CDR3 region is CSATTPLGSPETQYF. The DNA of the CDR3 is TGCAGTGCCACTACTCCACTAGGGTCTCCAGAGACCCAGTACTTC.

The gene calls are TRBV6-6 and TRBJ2-3; TRBD1 agrees at 9 bases. The CDR3 has 15 amino acids. Trimming at V came to 6 bases and at J to 4 bases, leaving 8 bases not matched to a gene. Germline CDR1 and CDR2: MNHNY and SVGAGI (reference sequence). The CDR3 coding sequence is TGTGCCAGCAGCCTTGGACAGGGGTCTCCAGATACGCAGTATTTT. It is translated as CASSLGQGSPDTQYF.

The CDR3 spells CASSQLGQGGTGELFF. In DNA, the CDR3 is TGTGCCAGCAGCCAACTGGGACAGGGAGGCACCGGGGAGCTGTTTTTT. The V gene is TRBV3-1, the J gene TRBJ2-2, with 9 bases matching TRBD1. J lost 4 bases, V lost 2 bases, and 5 bases had no gene match. CDR1 LGHDT and CDR2 YNNKEL come from the germline V gene (reference sequence). This CDR3 has 16 residues.

This clonotype was seen more than once but under ten times. The chain recombines TRBV6-5 with TRBJ1-2, with D possibly TRBD1 on 6 matching bases. Trimming shortened V by 0 bases and J by 4 bases, and 9 bases separated the two germline ends. This CDR3 comprises 14 residues. Germline V CDR1 and CDR2: MNHEY, SVGAGI. Here the CDR3 reads CASSYSGRGYGYTF. CDR3 coding DNA: TGTGCCAGCAGTTACTCGGGCAGGGGCTATGGCTACACCTTC.

This clonotype occurred a few times. The V gene is TRBV11-2, the J gene TRBJ1-5; maybe TRBD1 (6 bases). The CDR3 has 17 residues. Germline loops: CDR1 SGHAT, CDR2 FQNNGV. V lost 1 base, J lost 1 base, and 14 bases lay in between. CDR3 residues: CASSLGWKGGSNQPQHF. CDR3 nucleotides: TGTGCCAGCAGCTTAGGTTGGAAGGGGGGAAGCAATCAGCCCCAGCATTTT.